The present T cell receptor (beta chain) was sequenced within a study of Ad26.COV2.S vaccination and SARS-CoV-2 variants. Treatment specified: over 15 received Ad26.COV2.S at low or high dose, single or two shots; 5 received placebo; per-sample allocation not given. On day 63 after the first injection, vaccine and placebo recipients gave samples. Profiling relied on immunoSEQ multiplex PCR, and the TCRdb table lists in-frame clones only, not all of them. The table lists approximately 480,000 clones, around 90% of them singletons. Germline lookup yields CDR1 MNHNS and CDR2 SASEGT. The CDR3 is 19 residues long. J was trimmed by 1 base and V by 0 bases; bases with no gene match: 12.

The chain uses TRBV6-1 and TRBJ1-5; 7 bases agree with TRBD1. The TCR sequence derives from a person aged 18-60 years who received the Ad26.COV2.S COVID-19 vaccine or a placebo. The source was peripheral blood, collected in a trial of Ad26.COV2.S vaccine versus placebo. The CDR3 region is CASSEAIPRGRWSNQPQHF. The CDR3 region has the DNA TGTGCCAGCAGTGAAGCCATCCCAAGGGGGCGTTGGAGCAATCAGCCCCAGCATTTT.